This T cell receptor (beta chain) derives from a study of T cell responses to AZD1222 COVID-19 vaccine. Trimming shortened V by 3 bases and J by 1 base, and 14 bases separated the two germline ends. This CDR3 comprises 16 residues. Germline values: CDR1 SGHNT, CDR2 YYREEE (reference sequence). Study-wide points: Compared with day 0, the breadth and depth of the Spike-specific TCR repertoire rose significantly after two doses of AZD1222. Reports indicate that nearly half of spike-specific TCRs are directed at unmutated variant regions. Clonal diversity was possibly underestimated, and the donors were mostly white British, with more females.

The data were produced by immunoSEQ multiplex PCR, yet TCRdb's version contains in-frame clones alone and is incomplete. Among roughly 150,000 clones, under 95% were seen once, and the ten largest hold about 4.6%. As to this clone: What it recognizes is unknown.

The sequence was obtained from an adult in good health. The chain recombines TRBV5-4 with TRBJ2-4; no firm D call. The source was peripheral blood, collected on day 0 of AZD1222 vaccination. The CDR3 sequence is CASSWSVLGAKNIQYF. The CDR3 DNA sequence: TGTGCCAGCAGCTGGAGCGTCCTTGGGGCCAAAAACATTCAGTACTTC. Complete variable domain (other parts from reference TRBV5-4 and TRBJ2-4): ETGVTQSPTHLIKTRGQQVTLRCSSQSGHNTVSWYQQALGQGPQFIFQYYREEENGRGNFPPRFSGLQFPNYSSELNVNALELDDSALYLCASSWSVLGAKNIQYFGAGTRLSVL.